This T cell receptor (beta chain) stems from a study of vaccination and CD4 T cells after COVID-19. Study background: Median time from COVID diagnosis to post-COVID sampling was over 85 days (35 to 161).

CDR1 and CDR2 (germline): MNHNS, SASEGT. With 3 bases removed from V and 7 bases from J, the gap between germline ends came to 15 bases. This CDR3 is built from 15 residues. Treatment of the sample: roughly 11-day PBMC culture with coronavirus spike peptide pools or control peptides (ViraFEST assay). Culture of a few million PBMCs per well took place with about 9.1 IU/ml IL-2 and roughly 10 ug/ml peptide pools. After culture for under twelve days, isolation of CD4+ T cells was performed by negative selection. Cultured CD4+ T cell DNA was sequenced using the Oncomine TCR Beta short-read assay. TCRdb used MiXCR to reprocess the PCR reads, holding one entry per CDR3 protein. The sample lists under 20,000 distinct CDR3 sequences, around 48% seen once, with 15% to 20% in the top ten. As concerns this clonotype: Its specificity is not known.

The chain recombines TRBV6-1 with TRBJ2-2; D could derive from TRBD1 or TRBD2 (6 bases each). The sequence was obtained from a human donor who had recovered from COVID-19. The material was CD4+ T cells from blood, cultured in vitro, obtained before SARS-CoV-2 vaccination. The CDR3 nucleotides read TGTGCCAGCAGTGATATGGGGGGCGATGGCGGGGAGCTGTTTTTT. Amino acid sequence: CASSDMGGDGGELFF.